This entry lists 27 T cell receptor beta chains sequenced from one sample in a study of memory CD4+ T cells and cytomegalovirus serostatus. Sequencing was performed with immunoSEQ multiplex PCR; in TCRdb, only in-frame clones are kept and a portion is missing. The data hold tens of thousands of clones, with 70% to 80% observed a single time. The sort gate was single viable CD3+CD4+CD8-CD45RO+ cells for memory CD4+ T cells. The sequenced material came from memory CD4+ T cells from blood. The receptors originated from an adult in good health and CMV-seronegative.

The chain uses TRBV6-5 and TRBJ1-5; no definite D call. The CDR3 spans 14 residues. The V gene's germline CDR1 is MNHEY and CDR2 SVGAGI. V was shortened by 4 bases and J by 2 bases, with 9 bases between the two germline ends. CDR3 coding DNA: TGTGCCAGCAGTTCCCACGTAGGCAATCAGCCCCAGCATTTT. Translating it yields CASSSHVGNQPQHF.

Of note for this clone: The sample holds other DNA sequences that translate to the same CDR3. The chain combines TRBV19 with TRBJ1-5; tentative D call: TRBD1 (5 bases). This CDR3 has 15 residues. CDR1 is LNHDA and CDR2 is SQIVND in the germline V gene (reference sequence). V dropped 0 bases and J dropped 4 bases, with 10 bases sitting between them. The CDR3 DNA reads TGTGCCAGTAGTATAGATGGAGGGGCGAATCAGCCCCAGCATTTT. Its protein product is CASSIDGGANQPQHF.

This rearrangement joins TRBV7-8 to TRBJ1-3; D unclear. The CDR3 runs to 15 residues. The V end was cut by 4 bases, the J end by 0 bases, with 10 bases between. Germline CDR1 SGHVS, CDR2 FQNEAQ. The CDR3 DNA reads TGTGCCAGCAGCTGGCAGGCGGTCTCTGGAAACACCATATATTTT. This gives the protein CASSWQAVSGNTIYF.

The J gene is TRBJ2-7, the V gene TRBV10-1; D is possibly TRBD2 (6 bases). CDR1 and CDR2 (germline): WNHNN, SYGVQD (reference sequence). The length of the CDR3 is 14 residues. The V gene lost 2 bases and the J gene lost 5 bases, with 13 bases spanning the gap. CDR3 sequence (DNA): TGCGCCAGCAGTGAGGCCGGGAGTCGCGACGAGCAGTACTTC. This gives the protein CASSEAGSRDEQYF.

V usage is TRBV5-1 and J usage is TRBJ2-2; D remains unclear. V lost 4 bases, J lost 0 bases, and 10 bases lay in between. This CDR3 comprises 15 residues. The V gene's germline CDR1 is SGHRS and CDR2 YFSETQ. This chain's CDR3 is CASSPQSANTGELFF. Here the CDR3 DNA reads TGCGCCAGCAGCCCCCAGTCGGCGAACACCGGGGAGCTGTTTTTT. Full variable domain (rest looked up from reference TRBV5-1 and TRBJ2-2): KAGVTQTPRYLIKTRGQQVTLSCSPISGHRSVSWYQQTPGQGLQFLFEYFSETQRNKGNFPGRFSGRQFSNSRSEMNVSTLELGDSALYLCASSPQSANTGELFFGEGSRLTVL.

V gene TRBV18 combines with J gene TRBJ2-1, with 11 bases identical to TRBD2. The CDR3 runs to 16 residues. V gave up 3 bases and J gave up 4 bases; unmatched junction bases: 5. Germline CDR1 and CDR2: KGHSH and LQKENI. CDR3 DNA: TGTGCCAGCTCACCCCAACTAGCGGGGGATTACAATGAGCAGTTCTTC. It is translated as CASSPQLAGDYNEQFF.

The chain is built from TRBV27 and TRBJ2-7, with D possibly being TRBD1 or TRBD2 (6 bases each). Germline values: CDR1 MNHEY, CDR2 SMNVEV (reference sequence). The V end lost 5 bases, the J end lost 7 bases, and 24 bases lay between the germline ends. The CDR3 has 16 residues. In DNA, the CDR3 is TGTGCCAGCAGTGGTATTACGGGACTGGGGGCGGGGGAGCAGTACTTC. Protein: CASSGITGLGAGEQYF.

The V gene is TRBV25-1, the J gene TRBJ1-1, with 8 bases that match TRBD1. Germline-derived CDR1 and CDR2 are MGHDK and SYGVNS. CDR3 length: 16 amino acids. Trimming took 3 bases from V and 4 from J; bases not matched to a gene: 10. The CDR3 protein is CASSEGQGALGTEAFF. In nucleotides, the CDR3 is TGTGCCAGCAGTGAGGGCCAGGGGGCCCTGGGCACTGAAGCTTTCTTT. Based on the CDR3 plus reference TRBV25-1 and TRBJ1-1, the full variable domain is EADIYQTPRYLVIGTGKKITLECSQTMGHDKMYWYQQDPGMELHLIHYSYGVNSTEKGDLSSESTVSRIRTEHFPLTLESARPSHTSQYLCASSEGQGALGTEAFFGQGTRLTVV.

This clone was detected only a few times. The chain carries TRBV5-1 and TRBJ2-1; TRBD1 aligns across 10 bases. This CDR3 region has 15 residues. The V and J ends lost 3 bases and 3 bases, in that order; junction bases with no gene match: 3. Germline CDR1 SGHRS, CDR2 YFSETQ. CDR3 protein: CASSSGTGVYNEQFF. CDR3 bases: TGCGCCAGCAGCTCCGGGACAGGGGTCTACAATGAGCAGTTCTTC.

The rearrangement uses TRBV9 and TRBJ2-3; 12 positions agree with TRBD2. V trimming: 0 bases; J trimming: 4 bases; junction bases outside the gene matches: 3. The CDR3 runs to 16 residues. Germline assignment: CDR1 SGDLS and CDR2 YYNGEE. CDR3 DNA sequence: TGTGCCAGCAGCGTAGGGAGACTAGCGGGAGCAGATACGCAGTATTTT. Translating gives CASSVGRLAGADTQYF. Together with reference TRBV9 and TRBJ2-3, the CDR3 gives the full variable domain: DSGVTQTPKHLITATGQRVTLRCSPRSGDLSVYWYQQSLDQGLQFLIQYYNGEERAKGNILERFSAQQFPDLHSELNLSSLELGDSALYFCASSVGRLAGADTQYFGPGTRLTVL.

The V gene is TRBV10-1, the J gene TRBJ2-7; TRBD2 agrees at 7 bases. Germline CDR1 WNHNN, CDR2 SYGVQD (reference sequence). The length of the CDR3 is 13 residues. Trimming cost V 8 bases and J 6 bases; bases outside gene matches: 10. CDR3 region: CASRGSGIGEQYF. In DNA form, the CDR3 reads TGCGCCAGCCGCGGAAGCGGGATAGGCGAGCAGTACTTC.

The V call is TRBV27, the J call TRBJ1-5; 7 nucleotides match TRBD1. CDR1 is MNHEY, CDR2 SMNVEV, per germline (reference sequence). V shed 5 bases and J 1 base; nucleotides not matched to a gene: 5. The CDR3 totals 15 residues. CDR3 residues: CASSARGFSNQPQHF. The CDR3 coding sequence is TGTGCCAGCAGTGCCAGGGGGTTCAGCAATCAGCCCCAGCATTTT.

The rearrangement uses TRBV11-3 and TRBJ2-5, with D unclear. Germline CDR1 is SGHNT and CDR2 is YENEEA. The CDR3 spans 19 residues. V lost 0 bases and J 3 bases, leaving 23 bases between the germline ends. CDR3 in DNA: TGTGCCAGCAGCTTAGATCACTGGGTTCGAAGAGACACCGAAGAGACCCAGTACTTC. Translation gives CASSLDHWVRRDTEETQYF.

The rearrangement links TRBV9 to TRBJ1-1; possible D gene TRBD1, 5 bases. CDR3 size: 15 residues. Germline loops: CDR1 SGDLS, CDR2 YYNGEE. V lost 4 bases to trimming and J lost 1 base, with 14 bases between them. The CDR3 sequence: CASSQIATGNTEAFF. The CDR3, as DNA: TGTGCCAGCAGCCAAATAGCTACAGGGAACACTGAAGCTTTCTTT.

The gene calls are TRBV19 and TRBJ1-1; the D gene is possibly TRBD1 (6 bases). V was cut by 1 base and J by 2 bases, with 8 bases left in between. In germline, CDR1 is LNHDA, CDR2 SQIVND (reference sequence). The CDR3 contains 14 residues. The CDR3 nucleotides read TGTGCCAGTAGTATAGCCAGGGGTAACACTGAAGCTTTCTTT. This encodes CASSIARGNTEAFF.

This clone was found a few times. The chain uses TRBV18 and TRBJ2-5, with D tentatively TRBD2 (5 bases). CDR1 and CDR2 (germline): KGHSH, LQKENI. V lost 3 bases and J 5 bases, leaving 13 bases between the germline ends. This CDR3 has 14 residues. The CDR3 reads CASSPGVGLETQYF. The CDR3 coding sequence is TGTGCCAGCTCACCCGGGGTAGGGCTCGAGACCCAGTACTTC. Variable domain in full (rest from reference TRBV18 and TRBJ2-5): NAGVMQNPRHLVRRRGQEARLRCSPMKGHSHVYWYRQLPEEGLKFMVYLQKENIIDESGMPKERFSAEFPKEGPSILRIQQVVRGDSAAYFCASSPGVGLETQYFGPGTRLLVL.

The chain links TRBV4-3 to TRBJ2-4; 9 bases align to TRBD2. The germline V gene has CDR1 LGHNA and CDR2 YSLEER. The CDR3 has 19 residues. V was clipped by 0 bases and J by 2 bases; unmatched bases: 11. The DNA of the CDR3 is TGCGCCAGCAGCCAAGATAGATCGGGGAGCGGGGGGTCCAAAAACATTCAGTACTTC. Protein product: CASSQDRSGSGGSKNIQYF.

About this clone: At one end the junction does not follow the germline gene, possibly because of a read error. The CDR3 bases are TGTGCTAGCAGCTTAGGGACAGGGATCACAGATACGCAGTATTTT. Its translation is CASSLGTGITDTQYF. The chain is built from TRBV7-7 and TRBJ2-3; 9 positions agree with TRBD1. This CDR3 has 15 amino acids. CDR1 SSHAT and CDR2 FNYEAQ come from the germline V gene (reference sequence).

This chain uses TRBV10-3 with TRBJ2-5; no definite D call. Trimming shortened V by 4 bases and J by 1 base, and 7 bases separated the two germline ends. CDR1 ENHRY and CDR2 SYGVKD come from the germline V gene. The CDR3 totals 13 residues. The CDR3: CAISGARQETQYF. CDR3 nucleotide sequence: TGTGCCATCAGTGGGGCTCGCCAAGAGACCCAGTACTTC.

This chain links TRBV6-1 with TRBJ2-7; 7 bases align to TRBD2. This CDR3 has 15 residues. The J segment lost 6 bases and the V segment lost 7 bases, leaving 15 bases of the junction unmatched. Germline V gene data show CDR1 as MNHNS and CDR2 as SASEGT. CDR3 bases: TGTGCCAGCACCCCTGCGGGGACTATTAGCTTCGAGCAGTACTTC. It translates to CASTPAGTISFEQYF.

Comments on this clone: The same CDR3 also results from other DNA sequences found in this sample. The chain employs TRBV4-3 and TRBJ2-3, with TRBD2 matching 7 bases. The germline V gene encodes CDR1 LGHNA and CDR2 YSLEER. V shed 0 bases, J shed 2 bases, and the junction held 8 bases outside the gene matches. This CDR3 has 17 residues. CDR3 sequence reads: CASSQDQVAGNTDTQYF. CDR3 DNA: TGCGCCAGCAGCCAAGACCAAGTAGCGGGTAACACAGATACGCAGTATTTT.

The rearrangement joins TRBV20-1 to TRBJ2-7; TRBD1 matches 8 bases. The CDR3 spans 11 residues. Germline CDR1 is DFQATT and CDR2 is SNEGSKA (reference sequence). Trimming cost V 2 bases and J 12 bases; bases outside gene matches: 6. The CDR3 nucleotides are TGCAGTGCTAGAAGAAGTGGGACAGGGTACTTC. Its translation: CSARRSGTGYF.

The chain has TRBV7-2 and TRBJ2-7; 11 nucleotides align to TRBD2. V shed 5 bases, J shed 8 bases, and the junction held 14 bases outside the gene matches. Germline V gives CDR1 SGHTA, CDR2 FQGNSA. The CDR3 has 16 amino acids. The CDR3: CASSRSSNSGGAKQYF. The CDR3 coding sequence is TGTGCCAGCAGCCGATCCTCTAATAGCGGGGGGGCCAAGCAGTACTTC.

The chain couples TRBV10-3 to TRBJ2-3; 14 nucleotides align to TRBD2. The CDR3 loop spans 17 amino acids. Germline V lookup: CDR1 ENHRY, CDR2 SYGVKD. After removal of 5 bases from V and 4 bases from J, the junction contained 8 bases not matched to a gene. Here the CDR3 DNA reads TGTGCCATCAGTCGAATGACTAGCGGGAGGGCCCCAGATACGCAGTATTTT. Translating it yields CAISRMTSGRAPDTQYF.

The chain carries TRBV6-6 and TRBJ2-1; D uncertain. The V end was cut by 2 bases, the J end by 4 bases, with 9 bases between. CDR3 length: 14 residues. Germline V gene data show CDR1 as MNHNY and CDR2 as SVGAGI (reference sequence). Here the CDR3 DNA reads TGTGCCAGCAGTTACGATCCTAATTACAATGAGCAGTTCTTC. This codes for CASSYDPNYNEQFF.

The chain carries TRBV19 and TRBJ1-4; no clear D gene. The V gene's germline CDR1 is LNHDA and CDR2 SQIVND (reference sequence). This CDR3 contains 16 residues. Trimming shortened V by 4 bases and J by 2 bases, and 14 bases separated the two germline ends. Written as DNA, the CDR3 is TGTGCCAGTAGTACGCGACGCCCACCGACTAATGAAAAACTGTTTTTT. Its translation is CASSTRRPPTNEKLFF.

This clone was recorded a few times. The CDR3 DNA sequence: TGTGCCAGCGGCGGGACCCTGCGGGAAAAACTGTTTTTT. Translation gives CASGGTLREKLFF. The chain is built from TRBV28 and TRBJ1-4; tentatively, D is TRBD1 (5 bases). The CDR3 sequence is 13 residues long. Between the trimmed V and J ends, which lost 8 bases and 8 bases, there was a span of 15 bases. Germline V gene sequence: CDR1 MDHEN, CDR2 SYDVKM.